Here is one TCR beta chain with its context. The antigen remains unidentified. The CDR3 has 16 amino acids. Germline values: CDR1 MNHNS, CDR2 SASEGT. Trimming removed 4 bases from V and 6 bases from J, with 19 bases in between. These data are taken from a study of shared clonotypes between healthy human individuals. Background on the study: Each donor's CD8 memory used one plate, CD8 naive two, each CD4 subset three.

Participating donors were healthy, HIV-negative adults free of recent acute infections or vaccinations. The data were produced by immunoSEQ multiplex PCR, yet TCRdb's version contains in-frame clones alone and is incomplete. In the table there are under 200,000 clones, approximately 95% of which are singletons. Findings and limits, study-wide: The naive CD4 repertoires of a handful of donors were compared, and roughly 5% of clonotypes were shared. Investigators collected only blood, and repertoires in tissues likely differ.

V gene TRBV6-1 combines with J gene TRBJ1-5, with TRBD1 as a possible D gene (6 bases). Sequencing used naive CD4+ T cells sorted from blood. Noted subset: CD45RA+ positively selected. This receptor was taken from a woman younger than 45 in good health. CDR3 sequence (DNA): TGTGCCAGCAGTGGGGCCGGGACACTCTTTTTTCAGCCCCAGCATTTT. Translation: CASSGAGTLFFQPQHF.